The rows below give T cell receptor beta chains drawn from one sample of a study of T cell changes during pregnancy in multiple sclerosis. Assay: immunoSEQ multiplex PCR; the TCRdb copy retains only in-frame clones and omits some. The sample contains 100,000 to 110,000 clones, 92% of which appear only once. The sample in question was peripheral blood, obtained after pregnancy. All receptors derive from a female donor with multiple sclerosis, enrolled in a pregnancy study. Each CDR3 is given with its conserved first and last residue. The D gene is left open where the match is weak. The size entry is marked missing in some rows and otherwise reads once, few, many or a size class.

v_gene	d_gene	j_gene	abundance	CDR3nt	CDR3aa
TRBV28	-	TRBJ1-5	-	TGTGCCAGCAGTTTAATGGCAGGGCTGAGCAATCAGCCCCAGCATTTT	CASSLMAGLSNQPQHF
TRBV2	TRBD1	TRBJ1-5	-	TGTGCCAGCGGACAGGTGGATCAGCCCCAGCATTTT	CASGQVDQPQHF
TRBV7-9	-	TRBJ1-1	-	TGTGCCAGCAGCTTGCGGGTGTCCGCTGAAGCTTTCTTT	CASSLRVSAEAFF
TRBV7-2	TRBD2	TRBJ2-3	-	TGTGCCAGCAGCTTAATTCGCGGGGGGGGTAGGTTGGCAGATACGCAGTATTTT	CASSLIRGGGRLADTQYF
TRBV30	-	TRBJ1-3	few	TGTGCCTGGAGTGTAGCTGCTGGAAACACCATATATTTT	CAWSVAAGNTIYF
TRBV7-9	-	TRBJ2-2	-	TGTGCCAGCAGCTTACCCGACAGGAAAACCGGGGAGCTGTTTTTT	CASSLPDRKTGELFF
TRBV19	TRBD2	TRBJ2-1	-	TGTGCCAGTAGTATAGAGGGACTAGCGGCGTACAATGAGCAGTTCTTC	CASSIEGLAAYNEQFF
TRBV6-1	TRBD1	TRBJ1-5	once	TGTGCCAGCAGTGCTTGGGACAGGGATAGCCAGCCCCAGCATTTT	CASSAWDRDSQPQHF
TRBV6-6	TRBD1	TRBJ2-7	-	TGTGCCAGCAGTTACCTCCAGGGACAGTTCTACGAGCAGTACTTC	CASSYLQGQFYEQYF
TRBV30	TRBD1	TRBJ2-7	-	TGTGCCTGGAGTGTTGGACAGGGAAGGTCCTACGAGCAGTACTTC	CAWSVGQGRSYEQYF
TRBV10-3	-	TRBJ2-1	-	TGTGCCATTGGTCGGAGGGCCTCTAGCAATGAGCAGTTCTTC	CAIGRRASSNEQFF
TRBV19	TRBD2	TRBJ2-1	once	TGTGCCAGTAGTACGGGGGGGGCGAGGGGGCAGTTCTTC	CASSTGGARGQFF
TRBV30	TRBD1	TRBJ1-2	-	TGTGCCTGGAGCCTGCAGGGGGCTCGTTATGGCTACACCTTC	CAWSLQGARYGYTF
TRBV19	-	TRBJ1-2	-	TGTGCCAGTACTTCGACAGGCACGCCCTATGGCTACACCTTC	CASTSTGTPYGYTF
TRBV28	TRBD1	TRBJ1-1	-	TGTGCCAGCAGTTTCAGGGGGTGGAACACTGAAGCTTTCTTT	CASSFRGWNTEAFF
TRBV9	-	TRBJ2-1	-	TGTGCCAGCAGCACGCCCCAGGGGATCGAGCAGTTCTTC	CASSTPQGIEQFF
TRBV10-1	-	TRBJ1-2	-	TGCGCCAGCCCCCGGCCTGGACGGGAAGACTATGGCTACACCTTC	CASPRPGREDYGYTF
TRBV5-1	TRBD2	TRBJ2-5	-	TGCGCCAGCAGCCCGGGACTACCGGAGACCCAGTACTTC	CASSPGLPETQYF
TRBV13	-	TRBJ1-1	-	TGTGCCAGCCTCCCGGCCCAGGTGAACACTGAAGCTTTCTTT	CASLPAQVNTEAFF
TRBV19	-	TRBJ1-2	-	TGTGCCAGTAGTTTTGGGCGCCGCTATGGCTACACCTTC	CASSFGRRYGYTF
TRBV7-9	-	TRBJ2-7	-	TGTGCCAGCAGCTTACCAGGGGTGTCTTACGAGCAGTACTTC	CASSLPGVSYEQYF
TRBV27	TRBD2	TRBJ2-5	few	TGTGCCAGCAGTCCGCTAGCGGGAGGACGCCAAGAGACCCAGTACTTC	CASSPLAGGRQETQYF
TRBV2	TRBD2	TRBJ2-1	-	TGTGCCAGCAGGAGGGGACTAGCGGTCTACAATGAGCAGTTCTTC	CASRRGLAVYNEQFF
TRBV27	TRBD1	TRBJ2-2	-	TGTGCCAGCAGCCCACTGGACAGGGTGGACACCGGGGAGCTGTTTTTT	CASSPLDRVDTGELFF
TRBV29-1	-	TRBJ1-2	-	TGCAGCGTCGCAGGGTCTTCTAACTATGGCTACACCTTC	CSVAGSSNYGYTF
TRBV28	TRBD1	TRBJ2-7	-	TGTGCCAGCAGTCCTCATCTGGACAGGGGGTTGGAAGGCTACGAGCAGTACTTC	CASSPHLDRGLEGYEQYF
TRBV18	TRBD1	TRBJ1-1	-	TGTGCCAGCTCACTTCGGACAGGGATGAACACTGAAGCTTTCTTT	CASSLRTGMNTEAFF
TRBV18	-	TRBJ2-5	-	TGTGCCAGCTCACCCCGACTCGAGACCCAGTACTTC	CASSPRLETQYF
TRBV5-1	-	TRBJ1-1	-	TGCGCCAGCAGCGGTAGGGGCACTGAAGCTTTCTTT	CASSGRGTEAFF
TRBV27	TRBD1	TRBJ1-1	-	TGTGCCAGCAGTTTAGTCGGGACAGGGGGCAATGAAGCTTTCTTT	CASSLVGTGGNEAFF